These 5 T cell receptor beta chains came from one sample sequenced in a study of shared clonotypes between healthy human individuals. The repertoire was sequenced with immunoSEQ multiplex PCR; TCRdb's copy has only in-frame clones and lacks some. The sample has approximately 500,000 clones, roughly 95% seen once; the top ten hold roughly 0.06%. Sequenced material: naive CD4+ T cells sorted from blood. Subset described: CD45RA+ positively selected. All receptors come from a woman aged 25 to 39 in good health.

The rearrangement uses TRBV28 and TRBJ2-2; D is perhaps TRBD1 (6 bases). Trimming left V 6 bases short and J 7 bases short, with 9 bases between. Per germline, CDR1 MDHEN and CDR2 SYDVKM. The CDR3 is 12 amino acids. The CDR3 protein is CASRRGFGELFF. The CDR3 DNA follows: TGTGCCAGCAGGAGGGGGTTCGGGGAGCTGTTTTTT.

This chain connects TRBV5-1 to TRBJ2-1; 8 bases are shared with TRBD2. V lost 3 bases, J lost 4 bases, and 9 bases stayed unmatched. Germline-derived CDR1 and CDR2 are SGHRS and YFSETQ. There are 16 residues in the CDR3. CDR3 protein: CASSSGRLALYNEQFF. The CDR3, as DNA: TGCGCCAGCAGCTCAGGGCGACTAGCGCTTTACAATGAGCAGTTCTTC.

The chain links TRBV28 to TRBJ2-5; tentatively, D is TRBD1 (6 bases). The ends were cut back, 6 bases at V and 2 bases at J, with 10 bases in the middle. Germline V gene lookup returns CDR1 MDHEN and CDR2 SYDVKM. The CDR3 has 13 amino acids. The CDR3 bases are TGTGCCAGCAGACGGACAGATCAAGAGACCCAGTACTTC. Protein: CASRRTDQETQYF.

The chain carries TRBV11-1 and TRBJ1-1, with 7 nucleotides matching TRBD1. Trimming removed 6 bases from V and 1 base from J; junction bases left unmatched: 5. Per the germline V gene, CDR1 is SGHAT and CDR2 is FQDESV (reference sequence). The CDR3 sequence is 14 residues long. The CDR3 region has the DNA TGTGCCAGCAGACACGGGACAGCGAACACTGAAGCTTTCTTT. Its translation is CASRHGTANTEAFF.

The chain employs TRBV10-1 and TRBJ2-3; possibly TRBD2 for D (6 bases). Trimming shortened V by 4 bases and J by 4 bases, and 18 bases separated the two germline ends. The CDR3 totals 16 residues. Germline V lookup: CDR1 WNHNN, CDR2 SYGVQD (reference sequence). As DNA, the CDR3 is TGCGCCAGCAGTGGACGTGGCGGGGATGGTGCAGATACGCAGTATTTT. It specifies CASSGRGGDGADTQYF.